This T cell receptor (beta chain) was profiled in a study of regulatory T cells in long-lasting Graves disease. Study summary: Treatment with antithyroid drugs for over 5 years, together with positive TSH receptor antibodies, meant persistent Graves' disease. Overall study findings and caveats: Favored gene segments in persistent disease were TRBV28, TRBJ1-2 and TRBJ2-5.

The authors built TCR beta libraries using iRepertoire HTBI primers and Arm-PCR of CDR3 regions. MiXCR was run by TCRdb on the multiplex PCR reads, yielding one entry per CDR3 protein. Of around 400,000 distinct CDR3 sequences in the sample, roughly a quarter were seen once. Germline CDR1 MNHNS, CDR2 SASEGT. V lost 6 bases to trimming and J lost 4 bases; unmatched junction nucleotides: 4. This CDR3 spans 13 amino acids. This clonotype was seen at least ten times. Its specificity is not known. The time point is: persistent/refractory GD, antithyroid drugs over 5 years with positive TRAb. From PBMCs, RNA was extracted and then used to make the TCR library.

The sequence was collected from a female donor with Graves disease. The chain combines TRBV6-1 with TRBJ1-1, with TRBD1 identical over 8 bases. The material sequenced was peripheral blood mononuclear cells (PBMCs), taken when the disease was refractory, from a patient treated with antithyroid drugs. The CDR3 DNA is TGTGCCAGCAGACGCGGACAGGGCACTGAAGCTTTCTTT. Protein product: CASRRGQGTEAFF.